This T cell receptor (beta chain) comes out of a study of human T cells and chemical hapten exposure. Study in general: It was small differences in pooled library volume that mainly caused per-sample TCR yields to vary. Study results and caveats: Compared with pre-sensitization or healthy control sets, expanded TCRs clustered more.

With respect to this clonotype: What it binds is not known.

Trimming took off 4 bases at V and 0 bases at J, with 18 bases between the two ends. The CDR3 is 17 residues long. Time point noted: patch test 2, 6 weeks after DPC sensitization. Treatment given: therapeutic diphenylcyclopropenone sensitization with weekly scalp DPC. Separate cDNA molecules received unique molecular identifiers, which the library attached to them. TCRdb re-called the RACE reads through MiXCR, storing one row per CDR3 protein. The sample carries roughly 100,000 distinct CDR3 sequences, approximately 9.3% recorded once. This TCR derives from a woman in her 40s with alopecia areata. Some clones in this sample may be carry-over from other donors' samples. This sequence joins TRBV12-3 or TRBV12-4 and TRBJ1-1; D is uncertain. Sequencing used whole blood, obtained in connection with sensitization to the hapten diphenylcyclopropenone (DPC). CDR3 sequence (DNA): TGTGCCAGCAGTTCTAACCGGGGAGGAGCCCTGAACACTGAAGCTTTCTTT. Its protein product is CASSSNRGGALNTEAFF.